This T cell receptor beta chain is drawn from a study of shared clonotypes between healthy human individuals. Positively selected for CCR7, the CD45RO-negative cells used as naive CD8 cells excluded terminally differentiated effector memory CD45RA+ cells. V gave up 6 bases and J gave up 5 bases; unmatched junction bases: 15. Germline CDR1 is MDHEN and CDR2 is SYDVKM. This CDR3 has 18 residues. Concerning this clone itself: The antigen is unknown.

Study observations and caveats: Limited genetic and exposure-history diversity came from having few donors.

Once extracted for a subset, genomic DNA was divided evenly among several immunoSEQ plates. Sequenced by immunoSEQ multiplex PCR; TCRdb stores in-frame clones only, minus some. The sample has roughly 2,000,000 clones, around 95% seen once. Material for sequencing was naive CD8+ T cells from PBMCs. The rearrangement links TRBV28 to TRBJ2-3, with TRBD2 identical over 12 bases. This sequence was found in a man between 18 and 29 years old in good health. Some clones in this sample may be carry-over from other donors' samples. CDR3 sequence: CASSPSVLAGGKGDTQYF. CDR3 sequence (DNA): TGTGCCAGCAGCCCATCCGTACTAGCGGGAGGCAAGGGAGATACGCAGTATTTT.